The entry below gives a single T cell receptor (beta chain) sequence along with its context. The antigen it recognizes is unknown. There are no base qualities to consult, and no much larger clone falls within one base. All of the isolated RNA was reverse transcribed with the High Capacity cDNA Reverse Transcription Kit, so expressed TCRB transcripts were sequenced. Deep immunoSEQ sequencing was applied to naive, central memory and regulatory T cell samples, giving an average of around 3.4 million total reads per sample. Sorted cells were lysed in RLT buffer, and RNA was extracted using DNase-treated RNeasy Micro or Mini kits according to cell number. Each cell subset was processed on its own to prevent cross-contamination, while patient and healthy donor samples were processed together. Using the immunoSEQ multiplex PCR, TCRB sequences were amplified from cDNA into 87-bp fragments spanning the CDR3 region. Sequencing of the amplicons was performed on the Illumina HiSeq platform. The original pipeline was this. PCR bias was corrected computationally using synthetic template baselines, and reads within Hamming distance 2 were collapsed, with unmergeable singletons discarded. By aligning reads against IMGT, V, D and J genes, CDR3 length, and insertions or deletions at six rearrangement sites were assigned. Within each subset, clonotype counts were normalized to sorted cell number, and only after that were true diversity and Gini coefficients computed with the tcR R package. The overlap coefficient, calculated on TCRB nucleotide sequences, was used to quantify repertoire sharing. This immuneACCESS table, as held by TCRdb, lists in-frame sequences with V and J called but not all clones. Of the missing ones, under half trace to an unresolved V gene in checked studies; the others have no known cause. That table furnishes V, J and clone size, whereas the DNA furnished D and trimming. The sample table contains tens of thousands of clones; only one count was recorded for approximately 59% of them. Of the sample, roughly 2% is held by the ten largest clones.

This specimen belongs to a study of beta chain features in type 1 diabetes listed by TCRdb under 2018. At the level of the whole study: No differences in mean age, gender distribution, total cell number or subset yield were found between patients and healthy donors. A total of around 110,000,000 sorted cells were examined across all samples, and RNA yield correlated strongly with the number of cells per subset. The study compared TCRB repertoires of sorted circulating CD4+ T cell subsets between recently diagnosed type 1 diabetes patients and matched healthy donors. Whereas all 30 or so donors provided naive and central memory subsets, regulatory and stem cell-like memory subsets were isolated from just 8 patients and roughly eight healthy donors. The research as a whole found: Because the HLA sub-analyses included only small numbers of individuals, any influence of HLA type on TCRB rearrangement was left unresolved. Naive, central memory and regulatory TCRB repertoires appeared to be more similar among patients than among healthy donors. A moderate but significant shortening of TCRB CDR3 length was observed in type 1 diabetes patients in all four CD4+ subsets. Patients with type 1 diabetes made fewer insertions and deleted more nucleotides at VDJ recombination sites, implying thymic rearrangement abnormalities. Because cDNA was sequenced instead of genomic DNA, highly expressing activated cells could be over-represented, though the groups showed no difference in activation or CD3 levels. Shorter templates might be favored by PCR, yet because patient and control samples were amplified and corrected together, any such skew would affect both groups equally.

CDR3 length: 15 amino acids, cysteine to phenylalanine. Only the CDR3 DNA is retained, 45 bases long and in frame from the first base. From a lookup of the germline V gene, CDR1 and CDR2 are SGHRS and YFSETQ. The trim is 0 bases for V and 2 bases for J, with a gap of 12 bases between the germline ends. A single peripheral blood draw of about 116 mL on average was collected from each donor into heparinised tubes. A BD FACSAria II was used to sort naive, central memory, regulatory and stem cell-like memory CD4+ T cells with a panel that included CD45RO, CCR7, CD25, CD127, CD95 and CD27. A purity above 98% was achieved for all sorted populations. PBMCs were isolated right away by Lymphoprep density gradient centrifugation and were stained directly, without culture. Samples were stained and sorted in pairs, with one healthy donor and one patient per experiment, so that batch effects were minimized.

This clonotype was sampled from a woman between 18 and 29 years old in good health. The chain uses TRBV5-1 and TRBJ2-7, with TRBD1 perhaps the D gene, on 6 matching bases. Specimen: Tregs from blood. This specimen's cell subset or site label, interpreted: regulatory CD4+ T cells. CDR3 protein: CASSLVRGQAYEQYF. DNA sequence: TGCGCCAGCAGCTTGGTAAGGGGACAAGCCTACGAGCAGTACTTC.